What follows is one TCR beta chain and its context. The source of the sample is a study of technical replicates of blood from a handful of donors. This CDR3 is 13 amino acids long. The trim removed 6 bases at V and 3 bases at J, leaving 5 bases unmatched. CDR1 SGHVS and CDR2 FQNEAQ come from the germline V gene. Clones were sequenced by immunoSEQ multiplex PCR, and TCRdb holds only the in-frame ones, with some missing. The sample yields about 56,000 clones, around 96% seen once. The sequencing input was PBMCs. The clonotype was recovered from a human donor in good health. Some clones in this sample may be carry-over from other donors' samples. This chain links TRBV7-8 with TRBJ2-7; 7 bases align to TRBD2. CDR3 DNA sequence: TGTGCCAGCAGGCGCGGGGGAGTCTACGAGCAGTACTTC. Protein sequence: CASRRGGVYEQYF.